This T cell receptor beta chain was sequenced for a study of blood T cell repertoires in COVID-19. Across the study: Acute and convalescent COVID-19 specimens originated in the United States, Italy and Spain. Sources were T cells, B-cell-depleted T cells, or PBMCs; the material itself was cDNA or gDNA.

The length of the CDR3 is 13 residues. The germline gives CDR1 SGHAT, CDR2 FQNNGV. The germline V and J ends were trimmed by 8 bases and 4 bases, with 11 bases remaining between them. Libraries were prepared by immunoSEQ multiplex PCR; TCRdb keeps only in-frame clonotypes and omits some of them. The sample consists of under 250,000 clones, approximately 80% of them appearing once. The receptor was derived from a woman younger than 30 with acute or convalescent COVID-19. The chain combines TRBV11-2 with TRBJ2-2; a weak D match, TRBD2 (5 bases). Sequencing was done on a sample of peripheral blood. The CDR3, as DNA: TGTGCCAGCCACTTACTAGTCACCGGGGAGCTGTTTTTT. Its translation is CASHLLVTGELFF.